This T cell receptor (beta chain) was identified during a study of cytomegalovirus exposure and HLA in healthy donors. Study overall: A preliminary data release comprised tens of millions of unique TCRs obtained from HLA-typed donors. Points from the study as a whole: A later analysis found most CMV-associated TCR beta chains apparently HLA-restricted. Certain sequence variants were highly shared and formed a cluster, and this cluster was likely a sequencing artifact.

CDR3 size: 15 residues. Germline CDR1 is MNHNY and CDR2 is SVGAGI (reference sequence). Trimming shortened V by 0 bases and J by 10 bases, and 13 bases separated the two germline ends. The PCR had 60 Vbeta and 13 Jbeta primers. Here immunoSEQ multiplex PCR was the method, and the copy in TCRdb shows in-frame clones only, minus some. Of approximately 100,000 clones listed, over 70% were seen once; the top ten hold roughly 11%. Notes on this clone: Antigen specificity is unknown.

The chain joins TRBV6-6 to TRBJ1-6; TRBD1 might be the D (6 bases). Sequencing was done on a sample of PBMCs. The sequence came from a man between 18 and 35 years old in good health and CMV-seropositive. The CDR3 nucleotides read TGTGCCAGCAGTTACTCGACTGGGGGCGCGTCACCCCTCCACTTT. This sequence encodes CASSYSTGGASPLHF.